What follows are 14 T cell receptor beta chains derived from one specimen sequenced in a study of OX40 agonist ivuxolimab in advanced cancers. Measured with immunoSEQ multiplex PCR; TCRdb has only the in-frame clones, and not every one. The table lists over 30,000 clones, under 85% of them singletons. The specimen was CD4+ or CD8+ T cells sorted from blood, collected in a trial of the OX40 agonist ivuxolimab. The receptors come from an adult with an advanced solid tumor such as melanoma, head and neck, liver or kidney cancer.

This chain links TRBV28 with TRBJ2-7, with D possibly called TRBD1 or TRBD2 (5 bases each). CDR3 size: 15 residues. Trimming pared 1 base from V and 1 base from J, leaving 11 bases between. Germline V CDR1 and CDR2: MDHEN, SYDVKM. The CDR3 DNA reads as TGTGCCAGCAGTTTATCGGGGCAGCTTTCCTACGAGCAGTACTTC. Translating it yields CASSLSGQLSYEQYF.

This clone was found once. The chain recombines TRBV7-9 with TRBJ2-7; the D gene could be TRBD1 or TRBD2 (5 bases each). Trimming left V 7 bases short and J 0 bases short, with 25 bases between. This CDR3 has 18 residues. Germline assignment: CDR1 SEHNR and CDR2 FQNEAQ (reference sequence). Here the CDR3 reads CASTNWLGQGPSSYEQYF. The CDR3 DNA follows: TGTGCCAGCACCAATTGGCTGGGCCAGGGACCGAGCTCCTACGAGCAGTACTTC.

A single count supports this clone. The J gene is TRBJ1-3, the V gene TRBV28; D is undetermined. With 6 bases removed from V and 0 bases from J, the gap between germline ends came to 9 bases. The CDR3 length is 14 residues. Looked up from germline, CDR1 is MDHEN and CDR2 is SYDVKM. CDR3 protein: CASSFDNSGNTIYF. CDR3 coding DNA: TGTGCCAGCAGCTTCGACAACTCTGGAAACACCATATATTTT. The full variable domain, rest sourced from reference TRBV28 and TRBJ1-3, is DVKVTQSSRYLVKRTGEKVFLECVQDMDHENMFWYRQDPGLGLRLIYFSYDVKMKEKGDIPEGYSVSREKKERFSLILESASTNQTSMYLCASSFDNSGNTIYFGEGSWLTVV.

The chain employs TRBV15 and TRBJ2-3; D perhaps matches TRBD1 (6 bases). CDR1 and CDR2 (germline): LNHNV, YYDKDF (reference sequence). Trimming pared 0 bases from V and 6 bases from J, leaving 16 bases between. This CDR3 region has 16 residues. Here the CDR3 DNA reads TGTGCCACCAGCAGAGAGTTAGGCAGGGGTTCGGATACGCAGTATTTT. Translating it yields CATSRELGRGSDTQYF.

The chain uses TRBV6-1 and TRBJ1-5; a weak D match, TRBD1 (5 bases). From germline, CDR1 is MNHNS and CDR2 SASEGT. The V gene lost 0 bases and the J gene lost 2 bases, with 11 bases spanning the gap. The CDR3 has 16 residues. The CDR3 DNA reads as TGTGCCAGCAGTGAAGCGCACGGCAGGGGCAATCAGCCCCAGCATTTT. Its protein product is CASSEAHGRGNQPQHF.

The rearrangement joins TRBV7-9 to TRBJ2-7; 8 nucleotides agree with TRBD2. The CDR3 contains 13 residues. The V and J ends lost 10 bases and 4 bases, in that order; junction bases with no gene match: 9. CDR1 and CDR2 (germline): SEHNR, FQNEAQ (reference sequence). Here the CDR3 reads CATSGGALYEQYF. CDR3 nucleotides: TGTGCCACCTCCGGGGGGGCTCTATACGAGCAGTACTTC.

For the CDR3, the DNA is TGTGCCAGCTCCCAGAGGGACAGGGTTGGTATTGAAGCTTTCTTT. Encoded protein: CASSQRDRVGIEAFF. The chain joins TRBV2 to TRBJ1-1; TRBD1 agrees at 9 bases. The germline V gene encodes CDR1 SNHLY and CDR2 FYNNEI. The CDR3 has 15 amino acids. J lost 7 bases, V lost 8 bases, and 14 bases had no gene match.

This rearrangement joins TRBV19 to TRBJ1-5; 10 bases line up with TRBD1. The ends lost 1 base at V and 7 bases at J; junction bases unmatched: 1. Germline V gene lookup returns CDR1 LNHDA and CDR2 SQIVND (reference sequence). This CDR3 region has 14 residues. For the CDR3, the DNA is TGTGCCAGTAGTATAGGGACAGGGGGGCAGCCCCAGCATTTT. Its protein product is CASSIGTGGQPQHF.

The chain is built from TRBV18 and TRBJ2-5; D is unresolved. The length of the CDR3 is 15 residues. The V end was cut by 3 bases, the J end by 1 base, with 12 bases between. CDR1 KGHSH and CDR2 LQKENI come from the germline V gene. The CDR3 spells CASSPLSRTQETQYF. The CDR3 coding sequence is TGTGCCAGCTCACCTCTCTCGAGGACCCAAGAGACCCAGTACTTC.

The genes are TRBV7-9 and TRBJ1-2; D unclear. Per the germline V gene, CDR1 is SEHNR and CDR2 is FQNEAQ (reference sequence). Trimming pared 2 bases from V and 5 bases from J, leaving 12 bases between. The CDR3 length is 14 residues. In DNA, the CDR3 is TGTGCCAGCAGCTTAAAGGAGGGCGGGTATGGCTACACCTTC. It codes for CASSLKEGGYGYTF.

CDR3 coding DNA: TGTGCCAGCAGCCGGGACAGAGACGAGGCGCAGTACTTC. It codes for CASSRDRDEAQYF. The chain joins TRBV6-1 to TRBJ2-5, with TRBD1 matching over 7 bases. In germline, CDR1 is MNHNS, CDR2 SASEGT. The CDR3 is made up of 13 amino acids. The V gene end was trimmed by 6 bases and the J gene end by 11 bases; junction bases not matched to a gene: 12.

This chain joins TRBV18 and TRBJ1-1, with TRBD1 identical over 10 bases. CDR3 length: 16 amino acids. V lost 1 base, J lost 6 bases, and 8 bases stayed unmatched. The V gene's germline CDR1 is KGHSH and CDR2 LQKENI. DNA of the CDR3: TGTGCCAGCTCACCACAACAGGGACAGGGGAGCGCTGAAGCTTTCTTT. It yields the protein CASSPQQGQGSAEAFF. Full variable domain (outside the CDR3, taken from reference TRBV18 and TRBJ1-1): NAGVMQNPRHLVRRRGQEARLRCSPMKGHSHVYWYRQLPEEGLKFMVYLQKENIIDESGMPKERFSAEFPKEGPSILRIQQVVRGDSAAYFCASSPQQGQGSAEAFFGQGTRLTVV.

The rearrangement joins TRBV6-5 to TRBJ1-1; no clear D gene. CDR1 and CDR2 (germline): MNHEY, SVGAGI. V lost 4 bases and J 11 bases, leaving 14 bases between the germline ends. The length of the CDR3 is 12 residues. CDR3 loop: CASSSLTSRAFF. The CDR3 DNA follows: TGTGCCAGCAGTTCCCTCACGTCGAGGGCTTTCTTT.

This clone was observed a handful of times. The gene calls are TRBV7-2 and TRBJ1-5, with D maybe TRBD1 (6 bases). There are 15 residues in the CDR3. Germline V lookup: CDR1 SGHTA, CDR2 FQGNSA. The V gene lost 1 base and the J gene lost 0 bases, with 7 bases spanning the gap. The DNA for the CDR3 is TGTGCCAGCAGCTTAGGGGGGCTTAGCAATCAGCCCCAGCATTTT. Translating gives CASSLGGLSNQPQHF.